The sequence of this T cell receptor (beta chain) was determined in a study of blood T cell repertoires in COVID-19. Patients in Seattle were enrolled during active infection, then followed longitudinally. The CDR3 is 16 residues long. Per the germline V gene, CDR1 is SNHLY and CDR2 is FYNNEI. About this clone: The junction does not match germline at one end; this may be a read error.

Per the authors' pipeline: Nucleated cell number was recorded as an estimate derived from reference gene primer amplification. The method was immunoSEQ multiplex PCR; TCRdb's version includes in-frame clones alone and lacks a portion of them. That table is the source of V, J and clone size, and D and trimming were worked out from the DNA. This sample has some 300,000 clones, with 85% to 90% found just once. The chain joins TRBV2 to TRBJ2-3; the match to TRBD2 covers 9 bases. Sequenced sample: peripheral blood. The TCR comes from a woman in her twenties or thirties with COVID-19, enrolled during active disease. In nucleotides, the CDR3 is TGTGCCACCAGTTGGAGCGGGGGGCTTAGCACAGATACGCAGTATTTT. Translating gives CATSWSGGLSTDTQYF.